This T cell receptor (beta chain) was sequenced for a study of cytotoxic CD8 clonotypes in ibrutinib-treated CLL. The CDR3 consists of 17 residues. Germline-derived CDR1 and CDR2 are SGHDT and YYEEEE. The V gene end was trimmed by 3 bases and the J gene end by 5 bases; junction bases not matched to a gene: 13. Profiled with immunoSEQ multiplex PCR; TCRdb holds only in-frame clones, not every one. The table records hundreds of thousands of clones, about 61% of them present only once. The rearrangement links TRBV5-6 to TRBJ1-5; 8 bases line up with TRBD1. The TCR comes from a human donor with chronic lymphocytic leukemia. The input for sequencing was PBMCs, taken after 36 months of ibrutinib treatment. CDR3 sequence (DNA): TGTGCCAGCAGCTCAACCATCACAGGGGGGCTAGATCAGCCCCAGCATTTT. This encodes CASSSTITGGLDQPQHF. Complete variable domain (other parts from reference TRBV5-6 and TRBJ1-5): DAGVTQSPTHLIKTRGQQVTLRCSPKSGHDTVSWYQQALGQGPQFIFQYYEEEERQRGNFPDRFSGHQFPNYSSELNVNALLLGDSALYLCASSSTITGGLDQPQHFGDGTRLSIL.